Listed below are T cell receptor beta chains from one sample, sequenced in a study of technical replicates of blood from several donors. The protocol was immunoSEQ multiplex PCR, while the TCRdb copy is restricted to in-frame clones and leaves out a portion. The sample records around 60,000 clones, 85% to 95% being singletons. The sequenced sample was PBMCs. All receptors derive from a human donor in good health. Some clones in this sample may be carry-over from other donors' samples. The CDR3 runs from the conserved cysteine through the conserved F or W. A D gene is named only where the DNA matches it firmly. Clone size appears in some rows only: once, few, many, or a class for an expanded clone.

j_gene	v_gene	d_gene	abundance	CDR3aa	CDR3nt
TRBJ1-1	TRBV5-8	TRBD1	-	CASSLEIGTGLNTEAFF	TGTGCCAGCAGCTTGGAAATAGGGACAGGGTTGAACACTGAAGCTTTCTTT
TRBJ1-1	TRBV10-2	TRBD1	-	CASRQGMNTEAFF	TGCGCCAGCAGACAGGGGATGAACACTGAAGCTTTCTTT
TRBJ2-3	TRBV9	-	-	CASSVSRSTDTQYF	TGTGCCAGCAGCGTATCCCGGAGCACAGATACGCAGTATTTT
TRBJ2-1	TRBV7-2	-	-	CASSILDGGEQFF	TGTGCCAGCAGCATCCTTGATGGCGGAGAGCAGTTCTTC
TRBJ1-2	TRBV20-1	-	-	CSASRPGGYTF	TGCAGTGCTAGCAGGCCTGGAGGCTACACCTTC
TRBJ1-4	TRBV30	-	-	CAWSGAPGQLDEKLFF	TGTGCCTGGAGTGGAGCACCGGGACAACTGGATGAAAAACTGTTTTTT
TRBJ2-1	TRBV4-3	-	-	CASSQVDSFNEQFF	TGCGCCAGCAGCCAAGTAGACAGTTTCAATGAGCAGTTCTTC
TRBJ2-7	TRBV20-1	-	-	CSAPQGYEQYF	TGCAGTGCCCCACAGGGTTACGAGCAGTACTTC
TRBJ2-2	TRBV4-1	TRBD2	-	CASSQSLAGNTGELFF	TGCGCCAGCAGCCAATCTCTAGCGGGGAACACCGGGGAGCTGTTTTTT
TRBJ2-3	TRBV5-1	TRBD2	-	CASSNSGVTDTQYF	TGCGCCAGCAGCAATAGCGGGGTCACAGATACGCAGTATTTT
TRBJ2-3	TRBV11-2	-	-	CASSMASDTQYF	TGTGCCAGCAGCATGGCTTCGGATACGCAGTATTTT
TRBJ1-5	TRBV6-1	-	-	CASSVRGNQPQHF	TGTGCCAGCAGTGTCAGGGGCAATCAGCCCCAGCATTTT
TRBJ2-4	TRBV7-2	-	-	CASSERGGGFPKNIQYF	TGTGCCAGCAGCGAAAGAGGGGGGGGCTTTCCCAAAAACATTCAGTACTTC
TRBJ1-2	TRBV27	-	-	CASRTSSRANEDYGYTF	TGTGCCAGCAGGACTTCCTCGCGAGCAAACGAAGACTATGGCTACACCTTC
TRBJ2-3	TRBV18	-	once	CASSRTISTDTQYF	TGTGCCAGCTCACGGACTATAAGCACAGATACGCAGTATTTT
TRBJ1-2	TRBV13	TRBD1	-	CASSRRDRGFDGYTF	TGTGCCAGCAGCCGGCGGGACAGGGGGTTTGATGGCTACACCTTC
TRBJ1-1	TRBV13	-	-	CASSLRGLNTEAFF	TGTGCCAGCAGCTTAAGGGGCTTGAACACTGAAGCTTTCTTT
TRBJ1-1	TRBV29-1	-	once	CSVGPGQSNTEAFF	TGCAGCGTTGGTCCGGGTCAGTCAAACACTGAAGCTTTCTTT
TRBJ2-7	TRBV2	TRBD2	many	CASSDPHRVFLSSGGADKQYF	TGTGCCAGCAGTGATCCACACAGGGTTTTTCTTTCTAGCGGGGGGGCCGACAAGCAGTACTTC
TRBJ1-5	TRBV28	-	-	CASSSRVSNQPQHF	TGTGCCAGCAGTTCGCGGGTAAGCAATCAGCCCCAGCATTTT
TRBJ2-3	TRBV5-5	-	once	CASSQQGSTQYF	TGTGCCAGCAGTCAACAGGGTTCTACGCAGTATTTT
TRBJ2-7	TRBV2	-	-	CASRGGYEQYF	TGTGCCAGCCGCGGTGGGTACGAGCAGTACTTC
TRBJ2-6	TRBV18	TRBD1	-	CASSLDRAPGANVLTF	TGTGCCAGCTCATTGGACAGGGCTCCTGGGGCCAACGTCCTGACTTTC
TRBJ2-1	TRBV7-8	-	-	CASSLGGRQGYNEQFF	TGTGCCAGCAGCTTAGGAGGTCGGCAGGGCTACAATGAGCAGTTCTTC
TRBJ2-2	TRBV2	-	-	CASGLEAFTGELFF	TGTGCCAGCGGCCTAGAGGCATTCACCGGGGAGCTGTTTTTT
TRBJ1-2	TRBV19	TRBD1	-	CASSIITTGQNYGYTF	TGTGCCAGTAGTATAATAACCACGGGACAGAACTATGGCTACACCTTC
TRBJ1-5	TRBV19	TRBD1	once	CASSMTGFINQPQHF	TGTGCCAGTAGTATGACAGGGTTTATCAATCAGCCCCAGCATTTT
TRBJ2-3	TRBV9	-	-	CASSVGLPRTGDTQYF	TGTGCCAGCAGCGTAGGACTTCCACGGACTGGAGATACGCAGTATTTT
TRBJ2-6	TRBV27	-	-	CASRQKQESGANVLTF	TGTGCCAGCAGACAAAAACAGGAATCTGGGGCCAACGTCCTGACTTTC
TRBJ2-1	TRBV7-6	-	-	CASSLRPGRAGGINEQFF	TGTGCCAGCAGCTTGCGGCCGGGGCGAGCAGGGGGGATAAATGAGCAGTTCTTC
TRBJ1-3	TRBV11-2	-	-	CASSPGWGNTIYF	TGTGCCAGCAGCCCCGGGTGGGGAAACACCATATATTTT
TRBJ1-2	TRBV6-1	-	-	CASSEGSVNYGYTF	TGTGCCAGCAGTGAAGGCTCAGTTAACTATGGCTACACCTTC
TRBJ1-6	TRBV25-1	-	-	CASSEWGGGGSPLHF	TGTGCCAGCAGTGAATGGGGGGGTGGGGGATCACCCCTCCACTTT
TRBJ1-6	TRBV5-4	-	-	CASAQGNSPLHF	TGTGCCAGCGCACAGGGTAATTCACCCCTCCACTTT
TRBJ2-7	TRBV10-3	TRBD2	-	CAISEGHSGGLISYEQYF	TGTGCCATCAGTGAAGGGCACAGCGGGGGCCTTATCTCCTACGAGCAGTACTTC
TRBJ2-7	TRBV4-3	TRBD2	once	CASSQAAGGLREQYF	TGCGCCAGCAGCCAAGCGGCGGGAGGGCTACGTGAGCAGTACTTC
TRBJ1-1	TRBV5-4	-	-	CASSLYRGNTEAFF	TGTGCCAGCAGCTTGTATCGGGGAAACACTGAAGCTTTCTTT
TRBJ2-5	TRBV5-8	TRBD2	-	CASSLGTSGLQETQYF	TGTGCCAGCAGCTTGGGGACTAGCGGACTCCAAGAGACCCAGTACTTC
TRBJ1-5	TRBV11-2	-	-	CASSSSGHSNQPQHF	TGTGCCAGCAGCTCCTCGGGACATAGCAATCAGCCCCAGCATTTT
TRBJ2-1	TRBV10-3	TRBD2	-	CAISPAGGSYNEQFF	TGTGCCATCAGTCCAGCGGGAGGTTCCTACAATGAGCAGTTCTTC
TRBJ2-3	TRBV30	TRBD2	-	CAWTKGREGDTQYF	TGTGCCTGGACTAAGGGGCGGGAGGGAGATACGCAGTATTTT
TRBJ2-3	TRBV7-9	TRBD2	-	CASSSRTSGRTDTQYF	TGTGCCAGCAGCTCCCGGACTAGCGGGAGGACAGATACGCAGTATTTT
TRBJ1-1	TRBV9	-	-	CASSRTGGITEAFF	TGTGCCAGCAGCCGGACCGGGGGGATCACTGAAGCTTTCTTT
TRBJ1-6	TRBV12-5	-	-	CASGPRGRGSLSSPLHF	TGTGCTAGTGGTCCGCGGGGGAGGGGCTCTTTAAGTTCACCCCTCCACTTT
TRBJ2-1	TRBV6-4	-	-	CASSDSGRPYNEQFF	TGTGCCAGCAGTGATTCAGGGCGGCCCTACAATGAGCAGTTCTTC
TRBJ1-6	TRBV6-5	-	-	CATRLEGLDSPLHF	TGTGCCACCCGACTTGAGGGACTGGATTCACCCCTCCACTTT
TRBJ1-6	TRBV5-8	-	-	CASSPGWGRDSPLHF	TGTGCCAGCAGTCCGGGGTGGGGGCGCGACTCACCCCTCCACTTT
TRBJ2-7	TRBV4-3	TRBD2	few	CASSQEAGLNEQYF	TGCGCCAGCAGCCAGGAAGCGGGATTGAACGAGCAGTACTTC
TRBJ2-3	TRBV4-1	TRBD1	-	CASSPQPGQTYTDTQYF	TGCGCCAGCAGCCCCCAGCCGGGACAGACCTACACAGATACGCAGTATTTT
TRBJ2-2	TRBV30	TRBD1	-	CAWTSGQGFTGELFF	TGTGCCTGGACCTCGGGACAGGGGTTCACCGGGGAGCTGTTTTTT
TRBJ2-5	TRBV18	TRBD2	-	CASSPSMGLRETQYF	TGTGCCAGCTCACCATCTATGGGACTACGAGAGACCCAGTACTTC
TRBJ1-5	TRBV19	TRBD1	-	CASSIAGTGVQPQHF	TGTGCCAGTAGTATAGCCGGGACAGGGGTTCAGCCCCAGCATTTT
TRBJ2-5	TRBV11-1	TRBD1	few	CASSTDRASKTQYF	TGTGCCAGCAGCACGGACAGGGCTTCTAAGACCCAGTACTTC
TRBJ1-2	TRBV29-1	-	-	CSVEGGANYGYTF	TGCAGCGTTGAAGGGGGGGCTAACTATGGCTACACCTTC
TRBJ1-5	TRBV19	-	-	CASEQGFNQPQHF	TGTGCCAGCGAACAGGGCTTCAATCAGCCCCAGCATTTT
TRBJ1-4	TRBV7-2	-	few	CASSLGQTGTNEKLFF	TGTGCCAGCAGCTTAGGGCAGACAGGCACCAATGAAAAACTGTTTTTT
TRBJ2-3	TRBV19	-	-	CVVGRAGTDTQYF	TGTGTCGTGGGCCGAGCTGGCACAGATACGCAGTATTTT